Listed below are T cell receptor beta chains from one sample, sequenced in a study of cytomegalovirus exposure and HLA in healthy donors. Profiled with immunoSEQ multiplex PCR; TCRdb holds only in-frame clones, not every one. The sample data list about 120,000 clones. The sample comprised PBMCs. The receptors were sampled from a man aged 18 to 30 in good health and CMV-seronegative. Both conserved end residues are part of each CDR3. A D gene is named only where the DNA matches it firmly.

D: -
J: TRBJ1-5
V: TRBV7-3
DNA: TGTGCCAGCAGCTTAAACGGAGGCAATCAGCCCCAGCATTTT
CDR3: CASSLNGGNQPQHF

D: -
J: TRBJ2-2
V: TRBV19
DNA: TGTGCCAGTAGCAAGAACACCGGGGAGCTGTTTTTT
CDR3: CASSKNTGELFF

D: -
J: TRBJ1-2
V: TRBV27
DNA: TGTGCCAGCGGGATTATGGGCTTTCCGGGGGGCGGCTACACCTTC
CDR3: CASGIMGFPGGGYTF

D: -
J: TRBJ1-1
V: TRBV6-5
DNA: TGTGCCAGCAGGGAGGGCCCTATGAACACTGAAGCTTTCTTT
CDR3: CASREGPMNTEAFF

D: -
J: TRBJ2-7
V: TRBV28
DNA: TGTGCCAGCAGTTTGCATGGGGGCGCGTACGAGCAGTACTTC
CDR3: CASSLHGGAYEQYF

D: TRBD1
J: TRBJ1-5
V: TRBV9
DNA: TGTGCCAGCAGCGTAGGTCAGGACAGGGGCTCGCCCCAGCATTTT
CDR3: CASSVGQDRGSPQHF

D: -
J: TRBJ2-1
V: TRBV29-1
DNA: TGCAGCGTTGAAGATACGGGAACTAGAATGAATGAGCAGTTCTTC
CDR3: CSVEDTGTRMNEQFF

D: TRBD2
J: TRBJ2-2
V: TRBV4-2
DNA: TGTGCCAGCAGCCGTATGGCGCGGGAGGATTCCGGGGAGCTGTTTTTT
CDR3: CASSRMAREDSGELFF

D: -
J: TRBJ1-5
V: TRBV4-3
DNA: TGCGCCAGCAGCCAAGAAACGGGTCTCGTAAGTCAGCCCCAGCATTTT
CDR3: CASSQETGLVSQPQHF

D: TRBD2
J: TRBJ2-7
V: TRBV2
DNA: TGTGCCAGCAGTGAACTAGCGGGGCCGAACGAGCAGTACTTC
CDR3: CASSELAGPNEQYF

D: -
J: TRBJ2-2
V: TRBV5-4
DNA: TGTGCCAGCAGCTTCGATGACTTCACCGGGGAGCTGTTTTTT
CDR3: CASSFDDFTGELFF

D: TRBD1
J: TRBJ2-7
V: TRBV27
DNA: TGTGCCAGCAGTTTCCTTACGATACAGGGGTCCTACGAGCAGTACTTC
CDR3: CASSFLTIQGSYEQYF

D: TRBD1
J: TRBJ1-5
V: TRBV9
DNA: TGTGCCAGCAGCGTAACAGGGGGTGGAAATCAGCCCCAGCATTTT
CDR3: CASSVTGGGNQPQHF

D: TRBD1
J: TRBJ2-7
V: TRBV5-1
DNA: TGCGCCAGCGCCGGGACAGGTCTTAAGCACGAGCAGTACTTC
CDR3: CASAGTGLKHEQYF

D: -
J: TRBJ2-7
V: TRBV7-9
DNA: TGTGCCAGCACCAAGACAGATAACTACTACGAGCAGTACTTC
CDR3: CASTKTDNYYEQYF

D: TRBD1
J: TRBJ1-1
V: TRBV19
DNA: TGTGCCAGTAGTATAGGACAGGGCGGCCATGAGGACACTGAAGCTTTCTTT
CDR3: CASSIGQGGHEDTEAFF

D: TRBD1
J: TRBJ2-7
V: TRBV6-5
DNA: TGTGCCAGCAGTTACTCGAGGACAGGTGGCCTCTACGAGCAGTACTTC
CDR3: CASSYSRTGGLYEQYF

D: -
J: TRBJ1-1
V: TRBV29-1
DNA: TGCAGCGTACCCCGGGGATTCATGAACACTGAAGCTTTCTTT
CDR3: CSVPRGFMNTEAFF

D: TRBD1
J: TRBJ1-1
V: TRBV5-1
DNA: TGCGCCAGCAGCCCAAGTGTTCAGGGGGCCAACACTGAAGCTTTCTTT
CDR3: CASSPSVQGANTEAFF

D: TRBD1
J: TRBJ1-1
V: TRBV29-1
DNA: TGCAGCGTTGAAAGAATGGCCAGGGGGGCTGAAGCTTTCTTT
CDR3: CSVERMARGAEAFF

D: TRBD1
J: TRBJ2-7
V: TRBV7-8
DNA: TGTGCCAGCAGCGTACCGGGACAGGGCCGTAAAAGCGTCTACGAGCAGTACTTC
CDR3: CASSVPGQGRKSVYEQYF

D: -
J: TRBJ1-1
V: TRBV28
DNA: TGTGCCAGCAGTTCAAACAACGACGGGAGGGCTTTCTTT
CDR3: CASSSNNDGRAFF

D: TRBD1
J: TRBJ1-4
V: TRBV10-3
DNA: TGTGCCATCAGTTCATCGACAGGGTCTAATGAAAAACTGTTTTTT
CDR3: CAISSSTGSNEKLFF

D: -
J: TRBJ1-4
V: TRBV7-9
DNA: TGTGCCAGCAGCTTATTTCAGGCAACTAATGAAAAACTGTTTTTT
CDR3: CASSLFQATNEKLFF

D: TRBD2
J: TRBJ2-7
V: TRBV6-1
DNA: TGTGCCAGCAGTGAATGGGCGGGAGGGCCAGAATTGCAGTACTTC
CDR3: CASSEWAGGPELQYF

D: TRBD2
J: TRBJ2-7
V: TRBV11-1
DNA: TGTGCCAGCAGCCCTAGCGGGAGGCCTCACGAGCAGTACTTC
CDR3: CASSPSGRPHEQYF

D: -
J: TRBJ1-1
V: TRBV11-2
DNA: TGTGCCAGCAGCTTTCAGACTTCGCGGAACACTGAAGCTTTCTTT
CDR3: CASSFQTSRNTEAFF

D: TRBD2
J: TRBJ2-3
V: TRBV7-6
DNA: TGTGCCAGCAGCTTATCCAGCGGGGGGAGCACAGATACGCAGTATTTT
CDR3: CASSLSSGGSTDTQYF

D: -
J: TRBJ2-5
V: TRBV9
DNA: TGTGCCAGCAGCGTAGGGCAGGGGCTTCAGGAGACCCAGTACTTC
CDR3: CASSVGQGLQETQYF

D: -
J: TRBJ2-7
V: TRBV7-9
DNA: TGTGCCAGCAGCCCCGACTCGGTCCCCTACGAGCAGTACTTC
CDR3: CASSPDSVPYEQYF

D: TRBD1
J: TRBJ2-4
V: TRBV5-1
DNA: TGCGCCAGCAGCTTCGTCGGGACAGGGGTGTTTAGGGACAGAAACATTCAGTACTTC
CDR3: CASSFVGTGVFRDRNIQYF

D: -
J: TRBJ2-5
V: TRBV13
DNA: TGTGCCAGCAGCCGAGCGGAAGAGACCCAGTACTTC
CDR3: CASSRAEETQYF

D: -
J: TRBJ1-5
V: TRBV27
DNA: TGTGCCAGCGCGGCCAGGGCTGATCAGCCCCAGCATTTT
CDR3: CASAARADQPQHF

D: TRBD1
J: TRBJ1-2
V: TRBV2
DNA: TGTGCCAGCGGAGGGGACAGGGATTTCTATGGCTACACCTTC
CDR3: CASGGDRDFYGYTF

D: TRBD2
J: TRBJ2-5
V: TRBV9
DNA: TGTGCCAGCAGCGGAGATAGCGGGGGGGAAGAGACCCAGTACTTC
CDR3: CASSGDSGGEETQYF

D: -
J: TRBJ1-6
V: TRBV28
DNA: TGTGCCAGCATGCCCTGGGCGGGGGACGGTTCACCCCTCCACTTT
CDR3: CASMPWAGDGSPLHF

D: -
J: TRBJ2-7
V: TRBV7-8
DNA: TGTGCCAGCAGCCACGGCACAGGTTCCTCCTACGAGCAGTACTTC
CDR3: CASSHGTGSSYEQYF

D: -
J: TRBJ1-1
V: TRBV15
DNA: TGTGCCACCAGCGGAAACAGGGTAGGCACTGAAGCTTTCTTT
CDR3: CATSGNRVGTEAFF

D: TRBD1
J: TRBJ2-7
V: TRBV28
DNA: TGTGCCAGCAGTTTAAAGACAGGGGGAGAGCAGTACTTC
CDR3: CASSLKTGGEQYF

D: TRBD2
J: TRBJ2-7
V: TRBV7-8
DNA: TGTGCCAGCAGCTGGGGACTAGCGGGTTCCTACGAGCAGTACTTC
CDR3: CASSWGLAGSYEQYF

D: TRBD1
J: TRBJ1-1
V: TRBV7-9
DNA: TGTGCCAGCAGCTTAACGGACAGGGCCGAAGCTTTCTTT
CDR3: CASSLTDRAEAFF

D: TRBD1
J: TRBJ2-3
V: TRBV10-3
DNA: TGTGCCATCAGTGTTGGGACAGCTAGCACAGATACGCAGTATTTT
CDR3: CAISVGTASTDTQYF

D: -
J: TRBJ2-5
V: TRBV28
DNA: TGTGCCAGCAGTCCTTACCGTCTTAAAACACCCCAAGAGACCCAGTACTTC
CDR3: CASSPYRLKTPQETQYF

D: -
J: TRBJ1-5
V: TRBV19
DNA: TGTGCCATCGGGGGGAGCACCAATCAGCCCCAGCATTTT
CDR3: CAIGGSTNQPQHF

D: -
J: TRBJ2-7
V: TRBV27
DNA: TGTGCCAGCAGCCCCATCTCGGGACTTCACTCCGAGCAGTACTTC
CDR3: CASSPISGLHSEQYF

D: TRBD2
J: TRBJ2-3
V: TRBV7-2
DNA: TGTGCCAGTTGGGGGGGGCTAGCGGGGTCAGATACGCAGTATTTT
CDR3: CASWGGLAGSDTQYF

D: TRBD2
J: TRBJ2-5
V: TRBV9
DNA: TGTGCCAGCAGCGTAGCCGGCGGGGGGGAGACCCAGTACTTC
CDR3: CASSVAGGGETQYF

D: TRBD1
J: TRBJ2-7
V: TRBV7-2
DNA: TGTGCCAGCAGCTTAGCACGGGCAGGGGGCCACTACGAGCAGTACTTC
CDR3: CASSLARAGGHYEQYF

D: -
J: TRBJ2-7
V: TRBV28
DNA: TGTGCCAGCAGTTTATCAGGCCAGGGGCCCTACGAGCAGTACTTC
CDR3: CASSLSGQGPYEQYF

D: -
J: TRBJ1-4
V: TRBV30
DNA: TGTGCCTGGGCACAGGGTACTAATGAAAAACTGTTTTTT
CDR3: CAWAQGTNEKLFF

D: TRBD2
J: TRBJ2-5
V: TRBV9
DNA: TGTGCCAGCAGCCCCACCGACTTCCGTGGAGCGGGAAGGGTAGAGACCCAGTACTTC
CDR3: CASSPTDFRGAGRVETQYF

D: TRBD2
J: TRBJ2-7
V: TRBV6-5
DNA: TGTGCCAGCAGTTTAGCGGGGTCCTACGAGCAGTACTTC
CDR3: CASSLAGSYEQYF

D: TRBD2
J: TRBJ2-1
V: TRBV7-2
DNA: TGTGCCAGCAGCTCGCCGGGACTAGCTTACAATGAGCAGTTCTTC
CDR3: CASSSPGLAYNEQFF

D: -
J: TRBJ2-1
V: TRBV5-6
DNA: TGTGCCAGCAGCTTTCCTAGCGAAAATGAGCAGTTCTTC
CDR3: CASSFPSENEQFF

D: -
J: TRBJ1-1
V: TRBV11-2
DNA: TGTGCCAGCAGCTTAGGTTCGACAGGTGAAGCTTTCTTT
CDR3: CASSLGSTGEAFF

D: TRBD2
J: TRBJ2-2
V: TRBV29-1
DNA: TGCAGCGTTACTAGCGGGGGCACCGGGGAGCTGTTTTTT
CDR3: CSVTSGGTGELFF

D: -
J: TRBJ2-7
V: TRBV18
DNA: TGTGCCAGCTCACCACCCCATCAGCGTGGATCGCACGAGCAGTACTTC
CDR3: CASSPPHQRGSHEQYF

D: -
J: TRBJ2-3
V: TRBV11-2
DNA: TGTGCCAGCAGCGTGGGCCGACCCCCAGATACGCAGTATTTT
CDR3: CASSVGRPPDTQYF